This T cell receptor (beta chain) was identified during a study of cytomegalovirus exposure and HLA in healthy donors. Study conclusions and caveats: Later work found most CMV-associated TCR beta chains apparently HLA-restricted.

The PCR used 60 Vbeta and 13 Jbeta primers. Sequenced by immunoSEQ multiplex PCR; TCRdb stores in-frame clones only, minus some. This table has around 150,000 clones, approximately 83% appearing once. The CDR3 spans 15 residues. V was shortened by 3 bases and J by 3 bases, with 11 bases between the two germline ends. Germline V gene data show CDR1 as KGHSH and CDR2 as LQKENI. This clone was picked up one time. Its antigen remains unidentified. This receptor was taken from a woman aged 40 to 50 in good health and CMV-seronegative. Sequencing used PBMCs. The chain recombines TRBV18 with TRBJ2-2; D might be TRBD1 (5 bases). The CDR3 reads CASSPTAGDTGELFF. The CDR3 DNA sequence: TGTGCCAGCTCACCGACAGCTGGGGACACCGGGGAGCTGTTTTTT.